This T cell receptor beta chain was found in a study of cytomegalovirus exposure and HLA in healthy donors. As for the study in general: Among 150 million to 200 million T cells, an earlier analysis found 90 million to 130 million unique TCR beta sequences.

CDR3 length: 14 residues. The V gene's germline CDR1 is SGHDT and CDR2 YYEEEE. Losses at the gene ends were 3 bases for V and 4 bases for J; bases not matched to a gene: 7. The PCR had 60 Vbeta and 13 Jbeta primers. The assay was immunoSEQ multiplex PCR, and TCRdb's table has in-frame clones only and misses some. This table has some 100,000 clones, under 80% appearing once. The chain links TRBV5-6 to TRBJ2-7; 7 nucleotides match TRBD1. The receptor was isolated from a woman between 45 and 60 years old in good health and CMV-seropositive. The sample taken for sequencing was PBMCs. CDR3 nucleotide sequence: TGTGCCAGCAGCTACAACAGGGGTTTTTACGAGCAGTACTTC. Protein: CASSYNRGFYEQYF.